This TCR beta chain was captured by sequencing in a study of STAT5B mutations in CD4+ large granular lymphocyte leukemia. V lost 3 bases and J lost 0, with 13 bases in between. CDR1 is SGHKS, CDR2 YYEKEE, per germline (reference sequence). The length of the CDR3 is 16 residues. As processed by the authors: A productive frequency of 2.59 x 10-5 was the lowest detectable. Repertoires were generated with immunoSEQ multiplex PCR, while TCRdb's copy carries only in-frame clones and drops some. V, J and clone size reflect that table, while D and trimming were determined from the DNA. The sample yields 30,000 to 40,000 clones, around 80% seen once.

The source is a human donor in good health. This rearrangement joins TRBV5-5 to TRBJ2-1, with a possible D match to TRBD2 (5 bases). Sequenced sample: CD4+ T cells from blood buffy coats. CDR3 region: CASSSFGIDSYNEQFF. CDR3 sequence (DNA): TGTGCCAGCAGCTCCTTCGGGATCGACTCCTACAATGAGCAGTTCTTC.